Detailed here is one T cell receptor beta chain. This sample was taken from a study of Tregs in tolerant kidney transplant recipients. Clones were read by immunoSEQ multiplex PCR, and TCRdb kept only the in-frame ones, dropping some. The sample yields approximately 60,000 clones, around 87% seen once. This CDR3 is built from 15 residues. The V gene's germline CDR1 is SEHNR and CDR2 FQNEAQ (reference sequence). V lost 6 bases and J lost 4; bases outside the gene matches: 9. The nonmyeloablative bone marrow transplants came from related graft donors, with transient mixed chimerism. The specimen comprised CD4+ T cells from blood (PBMCs), sampled 6 months after the transplant. The V call is TRBV7-9, the J call TRBJ2-1; TRBD1 aligns across 7 bases. The clonotype originates from a human patient who received a combined kidney and bone marrow transplant. The graft donor may be the source of some T cells. CDR3 protein: CASRRQGTLYNEQFF. The CDR3 nucleotides are TGTGCCAGCAGGCGACAGGGAACCCTATACAATGAGCAGTTCTTC.